The 3 T cell receptor beta chains given below trace back to one sample, sequenced in a study of CD8 T cells in Susac syndrome. cDNA came from roughly 0.53 to 1 ug RNA primed by random hexamers. MiXCR was run by TCRdb on the immunoSEQ multiplex PCR reads, yielding one entry per CDR3 protein. The data hold 95,000 to 150,000 distinct CDR3 sequences, with nearly 96% observed a single time. Sequences were obtained from CD4+ T cells from PBMCs. These TCRs come from a human donor with Susac syndrome.

The rearrangement links TRBV7-6 to TRBJ1-1; a possible D gene is TRBD1 (5 bases). The CDR3 consists of 13 residues. Germline V gene data show CDR1 as SGHVS and CDR2 as FNYEAQ. Deletions cut 5 bases from V and 10 bases from J, with 17 bases between. The CDR3 loop reads CASSPHIQGTAFF. The CDR3 DNA sequence: TGTGCCAGCAGCCCCCATATCCAGGGAACAGCTTTCTTT. Complete variable domain (other parts from reference TRBV7-6 and TRBJ1-1): GAGVSQSPRYKVTKRGQDVALRCDPISGHVSLYWYRQALGQGPEFLTYFNYEAQQDKSGLPNDRFSAERPEGSISTLTIQRTEQRDSAMYRCASSPHIQGTAFFGQGTRLTVV.

V gene TRBV6-6 combines with J gene TRBJ2-7; tentatively, D is TRBD1 (5 bases). The CDR3 has 12 residues. Trimming stripped 7 bases from V and 1 base from J, with 8 bases between. Germline V gene sequence: CDR1 MNHNY, CDR2 SVGAGI (reference sequence). The CDR3 region has the DNA TGTGCCAGCAAGGGGTCATCCTACGAGCAGTACTTC. This codes for CASKGSSYEQYF.

This clonotype has a handful of counts. The V gene is TRBV29-1, the J gene TRBJ2-3; D possibly uses TRBD1 or TRBD2 (5 bases each). CDR1 is SQVTM and CDR2 is ANQGSEA in the germline V gene. V dropped 4 bases and J dropped 3 bases, with 8 bases sitting between them. The CDR3 contains 12 residues. The CDR3 here is CSVVEGTDTQYF. The CDR3 nucleotides read TGCAGCGTTGTCGAGGGGACAGATACGCAGTATTTT.